A single sample gave rise to the 9 T cell receptor beta chains below, sequenced in a study of somatic mutations in cytotoxic T cells in rheumatoid arthritis. Sequencing was performed with immunoSEQ multiplex PCR; in TCRdb, only in-frame clones are kept and a portion is missing. Here the sample spans roughly 30,000 clones, 80% to 85% being singletons. The sample taken for sequencing was CD8+ T cells sorted from blood. These receptor sequences come from an adult with rheumatoid arthritis.

The rearrangement joins TRBV28 to TRBJ1-1; no firm D call. The CDR3 is 13 residues long. V was shortened by 10 bases and J by 4 bases, with 16 bases between the two germline ends. Germline CDR1 reads MDHEN; CDR2 reads SYDVKM. The DNA of the CDR3 is TGTGCCACCCTCCGTAGTATCGCCACTGAAGCTTTCTTT. It yields the protein CATLRSIATEAFF. The full variable domain, with the rest looked up from reference TRBV28 and TRBJ1-1, is DVKVTQSSRYLVKRTGEKVFLECVQDMDHENMFWYRQDPGLGLRLIYFSYDVKMKEKGDIPEGYSVSREKKERFSLILESASTNQTSMYLCATLRSIATEAFFGQGTRLTVV.

The rearrangement uses TRBV13 and TRBJ2-7; 11 bases are shared with TRBD1. CDR1 and CDR2 (germline): PRHDT, FYEKMQ (reference sequence). Germline trimming cut 0 bases from V and 6 bases from J; bases unmatched to any gene: 1. The CDR3 has 14 residues. Here the CDR3 reads CASSLGGTGGEQYF. CDR3 sequence (DNA): TGTGCCAGCAGCTTAGGAGGGACAGGGGGCGAGCAGTACTTC.

The J gene is TRBJ2-5, the V gene TRBV7-6, with a possible D match to TRBD2 (6 bases). The CDR3 contains 15 residues. Looked up from germline, CDR1 is SGHVS and CDR2 is FNYEAQ. The V end was cut by 0 bases, the J end by 1 base, with 9 bases between. The CDR3 sequence is CASSLAGGSQETQYF. The CDR3 DNA sequence: TGTGCCAGCAGCTTAGCGGGGGGTAGCCAAGAGACCCAGTACTTC.

This chain links TRBV6-6 with TRBJ2-1; D is undetermined. Germline values: CDR1 MNHNY, CDR2 SVGAGI (reference sequence). Trimming took 10 bases from V and 4 from J, leaving 20 bases between them. The CDR3 consists of 15 residues. CDR3 DNA: TGTGCCACCCAAAACACCGGGCCCCCATACAATGAGCAGTTCTTC. The encoded protein is CATQNTGPPYNEQFF.

V gene TRBV9 combines with J gene TRBJ2-3; TRBD2 aligns across 9 bases. The CDR3 runs to 18 residues. V lost 0 bases to trimming and J lost 2 bases; unmatched junction nucleotides: 10. Germline V gene data show CDR1 as SGDLS and CDR2 as YYNGEE. The CDR3 protein is CASSVGKSLAGYTDTQYF. The CDR3 region has the DNA TGTGCCAGCAGCGTAGGGAAGTCTCTAGCGGGGTACACAGATACGCAGTATTTT.

This chain connects TRBV9 to TRBJ2-7; 10 bases fit TRBD2. Germline V gene sequence: CDR1 SGDLS, CDR2 YYNGEE. After removal of 3 bases from V and 7 bases from J, the junction contained 10 bases not matched to a gene. The CDR3 runs 15 residues. CDR3 in DNA: TGTGCCAGCAGCGCAGCCGGGACAGCGGGAGGGGAGCAGTACTTC. Its protein is CASSAAGTAGGEQYF. The full variable domain, with the rest looked up from reference TRBV9 and TRBJ2-7, is DSGVTQTPKHLITATGQRVTLRCSPRSGDLSVYWYQQSLDQGLQFLIQYYNGEERAKGNILERFSAQQFPDLHSELNLSSLELGDSALYFCASSAAGTAGGEQYFGPGTRLTVT.

The chain couples TRBV9 to TRBJ1-2; 8 nucleotides match TRBD1. The V gene's germline CDR1 is SGDLS and CDR2 YYNGEE. With 4 bases clipped from V and 8 bases from J, the junction kept 7 bases outside the gene matches. This CDR3 region has 13 residues. The CDR3 DNA reads as TGTGCCAGCAGCTCGGACAGGGATGGGGGCTACACCTTC. This gives the protein CASSSDRDGGYTF.

The genes are TRBV7-9 and TRBJ2-1; unclear D gene. The length of the CDR3 is 16 residues. Trimming pared 4 bases from V and 4 bases from J, leaving 17 bases between. Per the germline V gene, CDR1 is SEHNR and CDR2 is FQNEAQ (reference sequence). The DNA for the CDR3 is TGTGCCAGCAGCTCCAAAGCGAGTCCGTTGTACAATGAGCAGTTCTTC. Protein sequence: CASSSKASPLYNEQFF.

This chain joins TRBV7-9 and TRBJ1-3; D not certain. The CDR3 is 14 amino acids. Germline CDR1 is SEHNR and CDR2 is FQNEAQ (reference sequence). Between the trimmed V and J ends, which lost 7 bases and 2 bases, there was a span of 12 bases. CDR3: CASTLGGPGNTIYF. CDR3 coding DNA: TGTGCCAGCACCCTCGGAGGCCCTGGAAACACCATATATTTT.